Each of the 13 T cell receptor beta chains below was sequenced from the same sample in a study of chemoradiotherapy in HPV16-positive cancers. Sequenced by immunoSEQ multiplex PCR; TCRdb stores in-frame clones only, minus some. The sample lists 2,500 to 3,500 clones; 60% to 80% were seen once. The sample was gathered from a patient who underwent chemoradiotherapy. The receptors stem from a human donor with HPV-associated anogenital cancer.

The chain joins TRBV7-6 to TRBJ2-2, with D possibly being TRBD1 (5 bases). Trimming took 4 bases from V and 0 from J, leaving 15 bases between them. This CDR3 comprises 17 residues. The V gene's germline CDR1 is SGHVS and CDR2 FNYEAQ. This chain's CDR3 is CASSSRGAYSNTGELFF. CDR3 nucleotides: TGTGCCAGCAGCTCTCGTGGGGCTTACTCGAACACCGGGGAGCTGTTTTTT.

CDR3 nucleotides: TGTGCCAGCAGGGGGACGGGGAGGGATGGCTACACCTTC. This sequence encodes CASRGTGRDGYTF. This sequence joins TRBV27 and TRBJ1-2; possibly TRBD1 for D (5 bases). Germline CDR1 and CDR2: MNHEY and SMNVEV (reference sequence). The germline V and J ends were trimmed by 6 bases and 6 bases, with 14 bases remaining between them. There are 13 residues in the CDR3.

This clone was found a few times. The chain employs TRBV29-1 and TRBJ1-2, with a weak D call TRBD1 (5 bases). The CDR3 runs to 13 residues. V was clipped by 6 bases and J by 0 bases, with 11 bases between them. Germline loops: CDR1 SQVTM, CDR2 ANQGSEA. In DNA form, the CDR3 reads TGCAGCGTCCCAGGGCGTTCTAACTATGGCTACACCTTC. Amino acid sequence: CSVPGRSNYGYTF.

This clone has only a few counts. This chain uses TRBV29-1 with TRBJ2-7; no clear D. V was cut by 5 bases and J by 0 bases, with 5 bases left in between. The CDR3 extends over 11 amino acids. Germline V gene lookup returns CDR1 SQVTM and CDR2 ANQGSEA. CDR3 nucleotide sequence: TGCAGCGTTCACACCTCCTACGAGCAGTACTTC. This gives the protein CSVHTSYEQYF.

J is TRBJ2-1 and V is TRBV6-5; the D is unclear. The CDR3 runs to 11 residues. V was pared by 10 bases and J by 6 bases, with 10 bases between. CDR1 is MNHEY and CDR2 is SVGAGI in the germline V gene. The CDR3 is CATSSFNEQFF. The DNA of the CDR3 is TGTGCCACCTCCTCGTTCAATGAGCAGTTCTTC.

The V and J genes are TRBV19 and TRBJ2-3; possibly TRBD1 for D (6 bases). CDR1 and CDR2 from the germline V gene are LNHDA and SQIVND (reference sequence). V gave up 7 bases and J gave up 2 bases, with 13 bases separating them. The CDR3 totals 14 residues. CDR3 amino acids: CASKIGGPTDTQYF. The CDR3 region has the DNA TGTGCCAGTAAGATAGGGGGACCCACAGATACGCAGTATTTT.

The sample holds a few counts of this clone. V gene TRBV27 combines with J gene TRBJ2-3, with TRBD1 matching over 7 bases. In germline, CDR1 is MNHEY, CDR2 SMNVEV (reference sequence). V gave up 8 bases and J gave up 1 base; unmatched junction bases: 3. This CDR3 is built from 13 residues. CDR3: CASLDRRTDTQYF. DNA for the CDR3: TGTGCCAGCTTGGACAGGCGCACAGATACGCAGTATTTT.

The rearrangement uses TRBV7-3 and TRBJ2-3; D is undetermined. Germline V gives CDR1 SGHTA, CDR2 FQGTGA. The CDR3 runs 13 residues. The germline V and J ends were trimmed by 0 bases and 4 bases, with 5 bases remaining between them. CDR3 sequence: CASSLTGPDTQYF. The CDR3 DNA follows: TGTGCCAGCAGCTTAACTGGCCCAGATACGCAGTATTTT.

The chain is built from TRBV20-1 and TRBJ2-3, with D uncertain. Trimming removed 3 bases from V and 4 bases from J, with 2 bases in between. The germline CDR1 and CDR2 sequences are DFQATT and SNEGSKA (reference sequence). This CDR3 has 10 amino acids. The CDR3 DNA follows: TGCAGTGCTAGCGCAGATACGCAGTATTTT. The encoded protein is CSASADTQYF.

The gene calls are TRBV5-4 and TRBJ1-2; 9 positions agree with TRBD1. CDR3 length equals 14 residues. Germline-derived CDR1 and CDR2 are SGHNT and YYREEE (reference sequence). V lost 4 bases and J lost 4; bases outside the gene matches: 5. The CDR3 sequence is CASSGMDRGYGYTF. CDR3 nucleotide sequence: TGTGCCAGCAGCGGAATGGACAGGGGCTATGGCTACACCTTC.

The table lists this clone with a count of one. The J gene is TRBJ1-1, the V gene TRBV5-1; 9 nucleotides agree with TRBD1. Germline CDR1 SGHRS, CDR2 YFSETQ. With 3 bases clipped from V and 1 base from J, the junction kept 7 bases outside the gene matches. The CDR3 extends over 16 amino acids. CDR3 sequence reads: CASSYTGTGRNTEAFF. The CDR3 DNA follows: TGCGCCAGCAGCTACACCGGGACAGGGAGGAACACTGAAGCTTTCTTT. The complete variable domain, with remaining parts taken from reference TRBV5-1 and TRBJ1-1, reads KAGVTQTPRYLIKTRGQQVTLSCSPISGHRSVSWYQQTPGQGLQFLFEYFSETQRNKGNFPGRFSGRQFSNSRSEMNVSTLELGDSALYLCASSYTGTGRNTEAFFGQGTRLTVV.

The genes are TRBV2 and TRBJ1-2; TRBD1 is a possible D gene (6 bases). The CDR3 extends over 14 amino acids. CDR1 and CDR2 from the germline V gene are SNHLY and FYNNEI. Trimming stripped 7 bases from V and 0 bases from J, with 12 bases between. The CDR3 protein is CASTRGTANYGYTF. CDR3 in DNA: TGTGCCAGCACTAGGGGGACCGCTAACTATGGCTACACCTTC.

This clone was picked up a small number of times. This rearrangement joins TRBV19 to TRBJ2-2; D may be TRBD2 (6 bases). Germline CDR1 and CDR2: LNHDA and SQIVND (reference sequence). The CDR3 extends over 14 amino acids. The V end lost 5 bases, the J end lost 8 bases, and 15 bases lay between the germline ends. The CDR3, as DNA: TGTGCCAGTAGTTCGGGACTTTTTCGGGGGGAGCTGTTTTTT. It specifies CASSSGLFRGELFF.